The entry that follows covers one T cell receptor beta chain sequence. Its antigen is unidentified. V shed 7 bases and J shed 3 bases, with 19 bases lying between them. CDR3 size: 15 residues. In germline, CDR1 is MNHEY, CDR2 SMNVEV (reference sequence). This entry comes from a study of vaccination and CD4 T cells after COVID-19. The time point is: late sampling 161 to 241 days after vaccination in three convalescent patients. Treatment reported: roughly 10-day PBMC culture with coronavirus spike peptide pools or control peptides (ViraFEST assay). Sequencing of cultured CD4+ T cell DNA used the Oncomine TCR Beta short-read assay. MiXCR, applied by TCRdb to the PCR reads, yields one record per CDR3 protein. The table records tens of thousands of distinct CDR3 sequences, approximately 29% of them present only once.

This clonotype originated in a human donor who had recovered from COVID-19. The V gene is TRBV27, the J gene TRBJ2-7; tentatively, D is TRBD2 (5 bases). The material sequenced was CD4+ T cells from blood, cultured in vitro, taken about 7 months after SARS-CoV-2 vaccination. Written as DNA, the CDR3 is TGTGCCAGCAACCCGGAAGGGAGACCTTTCTACGAGCAGTACTTC. This codes for CASNPEGRPFYEQYF.